This TCR beta chain stems from a study of immune cell composition in non-small cell lung cancer (dated by TCRdb to the late 2010s). The study in broad terms: Histologic subtype, mainly lung adenocarcinoma or squamous cell carcinoma, was assigned on the basis of H&E together with p63, CK5, Napsin A and TTF-1 immunohistochemistry. Adaptive Biotechnologies TCR-beta sequencing was carried out on about 31 paired NSCLC tumour and non-adjacent lung specimens, as well as on approximately 26 tumour-only specimens. Supplementary cohort #1 consisted of roughly 11 lung adenocarcinoma cases with paired tumour/lung TCR-beta sequencing and with TIL populations generated to assess tumour reactivity. A handful of tumour specimens with TCR-beta data were of rare histological subtypes and were excluded from the subtype comparisons.

Summary of the overall study and its limitations: The reactivity cohort included only around ten cases, and whether tumour-reactive clones share sequences with the dominant in vivo tumour-associated clones was not shown. Across approximately 10 adenocarcinoma cases, TIL tumour reactivity correlated strongly with maximal tumour-associated clone frequency but not with overall clonality. No significant correlation was found between smoking pack-years and tumour TCR-beta clonality. Top 10 clone scores and productive clonality were significantly higher in lung squamous cell carcinoma than in lung adenocarcinoma tumours. Nearly half of NSCLC cases had tumour-associated clones >0.5%, with more than 60% of squamous carcinomas showing such clones compared with 33% of adenocarcinomas.

TCR-beta CDR3 regions were amplified from genomic DNA by a two-step multiplex PCR, with the second step adding Illumina-compatible adaptors. As a commercial immunoSEQ service, TCR-beta immunosequencing was carried out on an Illumina platform. In the original analysis: Repertoires were described by productive clonality and by Top 10 Clones, which is the percentage of T-cell templates coming from the ten most frequent sequences. Values for productive clonality spanned 0 to 1, where a value of 1 indicated a monoclonal population. Using log10 scatter plots, tumour-associated clones were identified as sequences that made up at least 0.1% of tumour T-cell templates yet were absent from the matched non-adjacent lung. Student's t-tests were used for two-group comparisons, ANOVA for comparisons across stages, and linear regression for relationships, with analyses done in GraphPad Prism7 and R. Here the immuneACCESS table is served through TCRdb, limited to in-frame sequences with V and J called. Missing clones are a known gap in these copies; in checked studies unresolved V genes cover under half, and the rest lacks a known reason. V and J calls and clone size are copied from that table; D and trimming were computed from the DNA. Within this sample are 8,500 to 14,000 clones, with 50% to 75% of them counted one time only. About 18% of the sample is in the top ten clones.

V is trimmed back by 1 base and J by 2 bases, and the junction contains 6 bases that no gene match accounts for. From the cysteine up to the phenylalanine, the CDR3 has a length of 16 residues. Only the CDR3 DNA stays, 48 bases, in frame from base 1. CDR1 and CDR2 are drawn from the germline V gene: SGHAT, FQNNGV. Genomic DNA was isolated with the QIAamp DNA kit from frozen aliquots of single-cell suspensions that had not been sorted. The tumour samples consisted of non-small cell lung cancer tissue that had been surgically resected. Tissues arrived within 2 hours of resection and were immediately processed into single-cell suspensions. Tissue was mechanically dissociated and enzymatically digested with DNase I, collagenase I and hyaluronidase for approximately 30 minutes at 37 °C, then filtered and RBC-lysed. In regard to this clone: Its antigen remains unidentified. No base quality information exists; no much larger clone differs at one position.

The V gene is TRBV11-2 and the J gene is TRBJ2-7, with 9 junctional bases fitting TRBD1. This clonotype was sampled from a human donor with non-small cell lung cancer. The specimen was lung tumor tissue. The CDR3 protein: CASSLVGQGIAYEQYF. Here is the DNA: TGTGCCAGCAGCTTAGTGGGACAGGGTATCGCCTACGAGCAGTACTTC.